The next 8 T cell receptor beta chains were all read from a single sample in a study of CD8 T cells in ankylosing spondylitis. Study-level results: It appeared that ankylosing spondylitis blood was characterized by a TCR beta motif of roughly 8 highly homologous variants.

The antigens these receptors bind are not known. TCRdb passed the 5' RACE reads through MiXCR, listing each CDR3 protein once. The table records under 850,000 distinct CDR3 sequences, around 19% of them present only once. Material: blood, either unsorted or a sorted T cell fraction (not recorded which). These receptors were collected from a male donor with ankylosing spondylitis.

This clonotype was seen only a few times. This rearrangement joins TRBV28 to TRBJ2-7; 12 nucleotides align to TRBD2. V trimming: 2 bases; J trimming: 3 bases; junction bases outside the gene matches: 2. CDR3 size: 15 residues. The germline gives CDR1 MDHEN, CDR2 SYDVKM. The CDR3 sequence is CASSLLAGGYYEQYF. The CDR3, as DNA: TGTGCCAGCAGTTTACTAGCGGGAGGGTACTACGAGCAGTACTTC.

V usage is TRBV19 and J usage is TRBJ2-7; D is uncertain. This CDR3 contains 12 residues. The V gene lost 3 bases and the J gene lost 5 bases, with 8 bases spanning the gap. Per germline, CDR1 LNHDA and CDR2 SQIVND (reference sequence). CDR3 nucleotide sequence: TGTGCCAGTAGTATGATGGGGAACGAGCAGTACTTC. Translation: CASSMMGNEQYF.

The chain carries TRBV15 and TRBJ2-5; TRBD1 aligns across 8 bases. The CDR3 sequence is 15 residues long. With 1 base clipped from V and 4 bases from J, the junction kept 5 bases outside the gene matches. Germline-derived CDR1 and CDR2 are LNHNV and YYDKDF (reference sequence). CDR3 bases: TGTGCCACCAGCAGAGGACAGGGGAAGGGAGAGACCCAGTACTTC. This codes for CATSRGQGKGETQYF.

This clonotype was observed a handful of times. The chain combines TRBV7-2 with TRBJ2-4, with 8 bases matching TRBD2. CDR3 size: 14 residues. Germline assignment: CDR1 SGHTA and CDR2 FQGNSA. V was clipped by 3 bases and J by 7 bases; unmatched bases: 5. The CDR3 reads CASSFGTSGNIQYF. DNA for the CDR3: TGTGCCAGCAGCTTTGGTACTAGCGGTAACATTCAGTACTTC. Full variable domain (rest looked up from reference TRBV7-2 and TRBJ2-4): GAGVSQSPSNKVTEKGKDVELRCDPISGHTALYWYRQSLGQGLEFLIYFQGNSAPDKSGLPSDRFSAERTGGSVSTLTIQRTQQEDSAVYLCASSFGTSGNIQYFGAGTRLSVL.

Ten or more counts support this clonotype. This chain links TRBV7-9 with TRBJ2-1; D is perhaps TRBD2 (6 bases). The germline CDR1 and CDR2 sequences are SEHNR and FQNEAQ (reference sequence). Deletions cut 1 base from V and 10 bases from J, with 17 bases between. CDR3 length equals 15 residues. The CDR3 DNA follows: TGTGCCAGCAGCTTAGGGACCGGGAGCCAACGGGAGCAGTTCTTC. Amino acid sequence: CASSLGTGSQREQFF.

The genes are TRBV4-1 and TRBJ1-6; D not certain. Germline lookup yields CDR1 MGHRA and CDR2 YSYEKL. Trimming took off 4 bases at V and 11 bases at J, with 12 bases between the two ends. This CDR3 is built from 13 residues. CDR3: CASSPPEGPPLHF. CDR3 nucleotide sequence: TGCGCCAGCAGCCCCCCGGAAGGACCACCCCTCCACTTT.

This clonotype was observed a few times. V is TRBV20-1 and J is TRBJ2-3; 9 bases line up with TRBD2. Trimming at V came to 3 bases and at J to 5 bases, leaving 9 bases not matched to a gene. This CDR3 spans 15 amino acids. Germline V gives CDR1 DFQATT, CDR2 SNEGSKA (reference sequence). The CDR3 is CSASRLAASRDTQYF. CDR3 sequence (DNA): TGCAGTGCTAGCAGACTAGCGGCTTCACGAGATACGCAGTATTTT.

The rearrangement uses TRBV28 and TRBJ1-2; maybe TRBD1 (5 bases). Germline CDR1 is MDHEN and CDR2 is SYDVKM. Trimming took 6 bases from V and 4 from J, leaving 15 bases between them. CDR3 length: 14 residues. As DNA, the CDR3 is TGTGCCAGCAGCAGTGCAGGGAAGGGCTATGGCTACACCTTC. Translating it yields CASSSAGKGYGYTF.